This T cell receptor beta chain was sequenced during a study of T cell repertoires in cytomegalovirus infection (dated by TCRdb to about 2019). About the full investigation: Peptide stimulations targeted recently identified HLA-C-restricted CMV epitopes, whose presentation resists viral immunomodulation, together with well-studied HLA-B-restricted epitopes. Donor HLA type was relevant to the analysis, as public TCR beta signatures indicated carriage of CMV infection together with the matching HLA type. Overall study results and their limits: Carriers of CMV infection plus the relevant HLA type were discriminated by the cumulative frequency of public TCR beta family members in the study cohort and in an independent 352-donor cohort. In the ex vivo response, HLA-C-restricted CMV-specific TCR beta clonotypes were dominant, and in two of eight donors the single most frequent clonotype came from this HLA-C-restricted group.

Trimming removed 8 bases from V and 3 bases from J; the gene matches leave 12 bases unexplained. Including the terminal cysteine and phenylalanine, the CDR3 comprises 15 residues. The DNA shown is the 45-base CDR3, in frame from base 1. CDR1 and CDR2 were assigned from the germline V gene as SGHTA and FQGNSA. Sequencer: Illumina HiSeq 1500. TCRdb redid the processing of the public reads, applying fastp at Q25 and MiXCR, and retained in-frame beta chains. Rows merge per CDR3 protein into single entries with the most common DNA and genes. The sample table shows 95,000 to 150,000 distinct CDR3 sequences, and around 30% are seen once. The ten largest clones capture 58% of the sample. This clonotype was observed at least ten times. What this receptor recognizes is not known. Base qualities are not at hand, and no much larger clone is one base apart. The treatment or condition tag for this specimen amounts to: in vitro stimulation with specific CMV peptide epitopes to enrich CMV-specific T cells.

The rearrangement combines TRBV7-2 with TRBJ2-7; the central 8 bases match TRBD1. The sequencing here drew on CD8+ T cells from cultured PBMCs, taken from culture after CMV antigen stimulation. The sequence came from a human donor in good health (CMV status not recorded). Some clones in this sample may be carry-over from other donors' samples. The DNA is TGTGCCAGCGGGGGATCAGGGGGCCACTACTACGAGCAGTACTTC. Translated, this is CASGGSGGHYYEQYF.